This entry describes one TCR beta chain. This specimen belongs to a study of blood T cell repertoires in COVID-19. Authors' analysis steps: Quantification of nucleated cells was approximated via reference gene primer amplification. The method was immunoSEQ multiplex PCR; TCRdb's version includes in-frame clones alone and lacks a portion of them. V, J and clone size reflect that table, while D and trimming were determined from the DNA. The data hold 250,000 to 350,000 clones, with about 82% observed a single time. This CDR3 region has 15 residues. Trimming shortened V by 4 bases and J by 2 bases, and 13 bases separated the two germline ends. Germline loops: CDR1 SGHDN, CDR2 FVKESK.

The clonotype originates from a woman aged 45-65 years with acute or convalescent COVID-19. Sequencing was done on a sample of peripheral blood. The rearrangement links TRBV14 to TRBJ2-3; D gene unclear. CDR3 residues: CASSLFLTVTDTQYF. In DNA form, the CDR3 reads TGTGCCAGCAGCCTATTCCTAACAGTCACAGATACGCAGTATTTT.